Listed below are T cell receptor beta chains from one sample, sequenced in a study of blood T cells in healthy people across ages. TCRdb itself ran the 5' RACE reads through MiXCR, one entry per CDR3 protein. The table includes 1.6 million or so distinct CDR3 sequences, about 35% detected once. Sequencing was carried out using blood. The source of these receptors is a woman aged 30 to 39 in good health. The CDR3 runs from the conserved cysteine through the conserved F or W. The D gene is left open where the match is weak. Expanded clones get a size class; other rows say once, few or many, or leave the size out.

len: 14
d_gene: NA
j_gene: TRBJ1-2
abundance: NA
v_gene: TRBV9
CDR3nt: TGTGCCAGCAGCGTTAATTCGGGTTTCCATGGCTACACCTTC
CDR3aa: CASSVNSGFHGYTF

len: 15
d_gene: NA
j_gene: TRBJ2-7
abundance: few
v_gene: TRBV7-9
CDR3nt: TGTGCCAGCAGCTCCTTTCTAGCGTACTCCTACGAGCAGTACTTC
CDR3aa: CASSSFLAYSYEQYF

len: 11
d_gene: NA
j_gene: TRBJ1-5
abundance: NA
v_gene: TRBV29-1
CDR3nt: TGCAGCGTTCCCGCCGGGGGGTCCCAGCATTTT
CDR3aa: CSVPAGGSQHF

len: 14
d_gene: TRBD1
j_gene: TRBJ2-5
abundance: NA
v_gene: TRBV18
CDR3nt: TGTGCCAGCTCACGGTTACAGGGGCAAGAGACCCAGTACTTC
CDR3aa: CASSRLQGQETQYF

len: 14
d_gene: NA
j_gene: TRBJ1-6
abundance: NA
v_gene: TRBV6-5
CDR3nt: TGTGCCAGCAGTTCAAGGGGGACGAATTCACCCCTCCACTTT
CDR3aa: CASSSRGTNSPLHF

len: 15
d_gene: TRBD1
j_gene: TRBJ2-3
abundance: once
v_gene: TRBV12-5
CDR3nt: TGTGCTAGTGGTCTCGGACAGGGGGCTTCAGATACGCAGTATTTT
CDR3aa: CASGLGQGASDTQYF

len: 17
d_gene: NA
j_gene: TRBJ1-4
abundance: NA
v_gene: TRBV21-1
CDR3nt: TGTGCCAGCAGCAAAGCAGCAGGCGGACGAACTAATGAAAAACTGTTTTTT
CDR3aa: CASSKAAGGRTNEKLFF

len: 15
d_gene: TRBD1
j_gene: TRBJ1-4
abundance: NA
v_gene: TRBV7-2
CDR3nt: TGTGCCAGCAGCTTCCGGGGCAGGGGGAATGAAAAACTGTTTTTT
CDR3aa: CASSFRGRGNEKLFF

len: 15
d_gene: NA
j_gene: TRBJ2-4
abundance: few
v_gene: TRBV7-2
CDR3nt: TGTGCCAGCAGCTTAGGGACGGACTACAAAAACATTCAGTACTTC
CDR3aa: CASSLGTDYKNIQYF

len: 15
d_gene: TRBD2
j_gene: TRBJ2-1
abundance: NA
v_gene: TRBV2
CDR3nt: TGTGCCAGCAGCGCCCTCAGACTAGCGGGGAATGAGCAGTTCTTC
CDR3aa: CASSALRLAGNEQFF